A selection of T cell receptor beta chains follows, all from one sample in a study of regulatory and conventional T cells in RAG deficiency. Generated by immunoSEQ multiplex PCR, the TCRdb table keeps only in-frame clones and is missing some. The table includes around 200 clones, approximately 86% detected once. Sequencing was carried out using Tregs sorted from blood. The receptors derive from a human donor with RAG deficiency presenting as combined immunodeficiency. Each CDR3 is given with its conserved first and last residue. A D gene is named only where the DNA matches it firmly. A row's size may be missing; if present it is once, few, many or a size class.

J: TRBJ1-2
V: TRBV1
size: .
D: .
DNA: TGCACCAGCAGGGTTCCTGGTTTGTGGCGAAAGACCTATGGCTACACCTTC
CDR3: CTSRVPGLWRKTYGYTF

J: TRBJ2-3
V: TRBV28
size: .
D: .
DNA: TGTGCCAGCAGTCTCCCGGCTACAGATACGCAGTATTTT
CDR3: CASSLPATDTQYF

J: TRBJ2-7
V: TRBV11-3
size: .
D: .
DNA: TGTGCCAGCAGCTTAGGGGCCTACGAGCAGTACTTC
CDR3: CASSLGAYEQYF

J: TRBJ2-7
V: TRBV28
size: .
D: .
DNA: TGTGCCAGCAGGGCGTCTTTTTACGAGCAGTACTTC
CDR3: CASRASFYEQYF

J: TRBJ1-2
V: TRBV30
size: .
D: .
DNA: TGTGCCTGGTATCAGCCGCGTTATGGAAGGACCTATGGCTACACCTTC
CDR3: CAWYQPRYGRTYGYTF

J: TRBJ1-2
V: TRBV5-1
size: .
D: .
DNA: TGCGCCAGCAGCTTGGCGGACTATGGCTACACCTTC
CDR3: CASSLADYGYTF

J: TRBJ2-6
V: TRBV8-2
size: .
D: .
DNA: TGTGGCACCAAAAAAGGATACACAAAGTCGGGCCAACGTCCTGACTTC
CDR3: CGTKKGYTKSGQRPDF

J: TRBJ1-5
V: TRBV6-5
size: .
D: .
DNA: TGTGCCAGCAGTTGGGACCGGCCGGATCAGCCCCAGCATTTT
CDR3: CASSWDRPDQPQHF

J: TRBJ2-3
V: TRBV28
size: once
D: .
DNA: TGTGCCAGCAGTCGCACAGATACGCAGTATTTT
CDR3: CASSRTDTQYF

J: TRBJ2-3
V: TRBV6-5
size: .
D: .
DNA: TGTGCCAGCACTCCACTATACAACACAGATACGCAGTATTTT
CDR3: CASTPLYNTDTQYF

J: TRBJ2-1
V: TRBV6-9
size: .
D: .
DNA: TGTGCCAGCAGTTACTCCTACAATGAGCAGTTCTTC
CDR3: CASSYSYNEQFF

J: TRBJ1-2
V: TRBV20-1
size: few
D: .
DNA: TGCAGTGCTCAAATAATTTATGGCTACACCTTC
CDR3: CSAQIIYGYTF

J: TRBJ2-3
V: TRBV25-1
size: .
D: .
DNA: TGTGCCAGCAGTGAAGGGAGCACAGATACGCAGTATTTT
CDR3: CASSEGSTDTQYF

J: TRBJ2-6
V: TRBV12-1
size: .
D: .
DNA: TGTGCCAGCAGCGCCATAGGACAAAGTCGGGCCAACGTCCTGACTTTC
CDR3: CASSAIGQSRANVLTF

J: TRBJ2-1
V: TRBV20-1
size: few
D: .
DNA: TGCAGTGCTAGAGAGGGCGAGCAGTTCTTC
CDR3: CSAREGEQFF

J: TRBJ2-7
V: TRBV6-5
size: few
D: .
DNA: TGTGCCAGCAGTAACTCCTACGAGCAGTACTTC
CDR3: CASSNSYEQYF

J: TRBJ2-7
V: TRBV11-3
size: .
D: .
DNA: TGTGCCAGCAGCTTAGGGGCCTACGAGCAGTACTTC
CDR3: CASSLGAYEQYF

J: TRBJ2-7
V: TRBV6-6
size: .
D: .
DNA: TGTGCCAGCAGATGGGCCTACGAGCAGTACTTC
CDR3: CASRWAYEQYF

J: TRBJ1-5
V: TRBV18
size: .
D: .
DNA: TGTGCCAGCTCACCACCCCCGAATCAGCCCCAGCATTTT
CDR3: CASSPPPNQPQHF

J: TRBJ2-7
V: TRBV25-1
size: .
D: .
DNA: TGTGTCAGCAGTGAATTCCCCGAGCAGTACTTC
CDR3: CVSSEFPEQYF

J: TRBJ1-2
V: TRBV12-2
size: .
D: .
DNA: TGTGCAAGTCGCTGTCTACCGACTCCATGGAAGACCTATGGCTACACCTTC
CDR3: CASRCLPTPWKTYGYTF

J: TRBJ1-5
V: TRBV18
size: .
D: .
DNA: TGTGCCAGCTCACTAGCGGCTGTGAGCAATCAGCCCCAGCATTTT
CDR3: CASSLAAVSNQPQHF

J: TRBJ1-1
V: TRBV7-2
size: .
D: .
DNA: TGTGCCAGCAGCTTATACACTGAAGCTTTCTTT
CDR3: CASSLYTEAFF

J: TRBJ2-2
V: TRBV11-3
size: .
D: .
DNA: TGTGCCAGCAGCCGGCGGGACACCGGGGAGCTGTTTTTT
CDR3: CASSRRDTGELFF

J: TRBJ1-1
V: TRBV9
size: .
D: .
DNA: TGTGCCAGCAGCGCTCCCACTCCGTACATGAACACTGAAGCTTTCTTT
CDR3: CASSAPTPYMNTEAFF

J: TRBJ1-2
V: TRBV30
size: .
D: .
DNA: TGTGCCTGGGAAAGGATGTGTTATAGAAAGACCTATGGCTACACCTTC
CDR3: CAWERMCYRKTYGYTF

J: TRBJ1-2
V: TRBV9
size: .
D: .
DNA: TGTGCCAGCAGCATCACTAACTATGGCTACACCTTC
CDR3: CASSITNYGYTF

J: TRBJ1-5
V: TRBV28
size: .
D: .
DNA: TGTGCCAGCAGTTTCTACTGGACAGCCTTAAATCAGCCCCAGCATTTT
CDR3: CASSFYWTALNQPQHF

J: TRBJ1-1
V: TRBV11-2
size: .
D: .
DNA: TGTGCCAGCAGCTTAGTATTTTTCAGGGACACTGAAGCTTTCTTT
CDR3: CASSLVFFRDTEAFF

J: TRBJ2-7
V: TRBV6-9
size: once
D: .
DNA: TGTGCCAGCAGTTACTCGAAAATATACGAGCAGTACTTC
CDR3: CASSYSKIYEQYF

J: TRBJ2-6
V: TRBV1
size: .
D: .
DNA: TGCACCAGCAGGTCAGGCGGTTGTGCACAAAGTCGGGCCAACGTCCTGACTTTC
CDR3: CTSRSGGCAQSRANVLTF

J: TRBJ1-5
V: TRBV21-1
size: .
D: .
DNA: TGTGCCAGCAGAAGACTTCTAGCTACATTGCATCATCAGCCCCAGCATTTT
CDR3: CASRRLLATLHHQPQHF

J: TRBJ2-7
V: TRBV5-1
size: once
D: .
DNA: TGCGCCAGCAGCTTGGACCCCTCCTACGAGCAGTACTTC
CDR3: CASSLDPSYEQYF

J: TRBJ2-6
V: TRBV11-2
size: .
D: .
DNA: TGTGCCAGCAGCTTCACTGGGGCCAACGTCCTGACTTTC
CDR3: CASSFTGANVLTF

J: TRBJ2-3
V: TRBV30
size: .
D: .
DNA: TGTGCCTGGAGTGTACACACAGATACGCAGTATTTT
CDR3: CAWSVHTDTQYF

J: TRBJ2-1
V: TRBV18
size: .
D: .
DNA: TGTGCCAGCTCACTCTACAATGAGCAGTTCTTC
CDR3: CASSLYNEQFF

J: TRBJ1-5
V: TRBV5-4
size: once
D: TRBD1
DNA: TGTGCCAGCAGCGTGACAGGGTATAGCAATCAGCCCCAGCATTTT
CDR3: CASSVTGYSNQPQHF

J: TRBJ1-2
V: TRBV5-4
size: once
D: .
DNA: TGTGCCAGCCAAGGAAAGACCTATGGCTACACCTTC
CDR3: CASQGKTYGYTF

J: TRBJ2-3
V: TRBV6-5
size: .
D: .
DNA: TGTGCCAGCAGCCGGAGCACAGATACGCAGTATTTT
CDR3: CASSRSTDTQYF

J: TRBJ2-3
V: TRBV19
size: .
D: .
DNA: TGTGCCAGTAGGAAAAAGGCTAGCACAGATACGCAGTATTTT
CDR3: CASRKKASTDTQYF

J: TRBJ2-6
V: TRBV6-7
size: .
D: .
DNA: TGTGCCAGCAGTGAGTGCACGCGTCAAAGTCGGGCCAACGTCCTGACTTTC
CDR3: CASSECTRQSRANVLTF

J: TRBJ2-7
V: TRBV25-1
size: .
D: .
DNA: TGTGCCAGCAGTCCCTCCAGAACCTACGAGCAGTACTTC
CDR3: CASSPSRTYEQYF

J: TRBJ1-5
V: TRBV25-1
size: .
D: .
DNA: TGTGCCAGCAGAGCCGATTATCAGCCCCAGCATTTT
CDR3: CASRADYQPQHF

J: TRBJ2-6
V: TRBV5-1
size: .
D: .
DNA: TGCGCCAGCAAAATCTCATCGGTTCACAAAAGTCGGGCCAACGTCCTGACTTTC
CDR3: CASKISSVHKSRANVLTF

J: TRBJ1-4
V: TRBV6-5
size: once
D: .
DNA: TGTGCCAGCAGTCGAACTAATGAAAAACTGTTTTTT
CDR3: CASSRTNEKLFF

J: TRBJ2-3
V: TRBV7-2
size: .
D: .
DNA: TGTGCCAGCAGCTTCCTTAGCACAGATACGCAGTATTTT
CDR3: CASSFLSTDTQYF

J: TRBJ2-5
V: TRBV2
size: .
D: TRBD1
DNA: TGTGCCAGCAGTGAGGGTACAGGGGGCCGGGGGACCCAGTACTTC
CDR3: CASSEGTGGRGTQYF